These 2 T cell receptor beta chains were sequenced from one sample in a study of early T cells in non-severe SARS-CoV-2 infection. TCRdb reprocessed the 5' RACE reads via MiXCR and lists one record per CDR3 protein. The sample includes tens of thousands of distinct CDR3 sequences, 3.9% of them seen just once. Source material: whole blood. These receptors were collected from an adult who was a healthcare worker with PCR-confirmed SARS-CoV-2 infection or an uninfected control (not recorded which).

There are a few counts of this clonotype. The chain employs TRBV29-1 and TRBJ2-7; 13 nucleotides match TRBD2. The ends lost 6 bases at V and 6 bases at J; junction bases unmatched: 5. The CDR3 has 13 amino acids. Germline assignment: CDR1 SQVTM and CDR2 ANQGSEA. The CDR3 loop is CSVTGTSGIEQYF. CDR3 nucleotide sequence: TGCAGCGTCACCGGGACTAGCGGGATCGAGCAGTACTTC.

This clonotype was detected ten times or more. The gene calls are TRBV12-3 or TRBV12-4 and TRBJ2-3; D might be TRBD1 (6 bases). The CDR3 is 13 amino acids. V gave up 3 bases and J gave up 3 bases, with 7 bases separating them. DNA of the CDR3: TGTGCCAGCAGTTTCGGACAGACAGATACGCAGTATTTT. Its protein is CASSFGQTDTQYF.